This T cell receptor (beta chain) was recovered during a study of Ad26.COV2.S vaccination and SARS-CoV-2 variants. Treatment indicated: 15 to 20 received Ad26.COV2.S at low or high dose, single or two shots; 5 received placebo; per-sample allocation not given. Sampling occurred on day 63 after the first vaccine or placebo injection. Germline loops: CDR1 SGHTA, CDR2 FQGNSA. The CDR3 consists of 16 residues. V dropped 4 bases and J dropped 0 bases, with 13 bases sitting between them. Clones were read by immunoSEQ multiplex PCR, and TCRdb kept only the in-frame ones, dropping some. This sample has under 550,000 clones; roughly 88% occur once, and the top ten carry 3.6%.

The rearrangement joins TRBV7-2 to TRBJ2-1; no firm D call. Sequencing used peripheral blood, obtained in a trial of Ad26.COV2.S vaccine versus placebo. This clonotype originated in a person between 18 and 60 years old who received the Ad26.COV2.S COVID-19 vaccine or a placebo. This CDR3 reads CASSSALMSSYNEQFF. CDR3 DNA sequence: TGTGCCAGCAGCTCGGCACTCATGAGCTCCTACAATGAGCAGTTCTTC.